This T cell receptor (beta chain) is drawn from a study of T-cell memory formation after mild COVID-19. Study findings and constraints: Confirmation of SARS-CoV-2 specificity was lacking for second-wave clones peaking day 37. That cross-reactive memory joined was suggested by some responding clones appearing in pre-infection memory.

TCRdb processed the 5' RACE reads anew with MiXCR; each CDR3 protein has one entry. The profile shows about 450,000 distinct CDR3 sequences, about 25% of them singletons. The CDR3 consists of 15 residues. V shed 0 bases and J shed 4 bases, with 10 bases lying between them. CDR1 and CDR2 from the germline V gene are SGHNT and YYREEE (reference sequence). Turning to this clonotype: Its antigen remains unknown.

This receptor was obtained from an adult woman who had mild COVID-19 (a few samples of this study predate the infection). Cell type and time point are not known. The chain is built from TRBV5-4 and TRBJ2-2; no clear D. Source material: PBMCs or a T cell subset sorted from them (not recorded which). The CDR3 coding sequence is TGTGCCAGCAGCTTGGCCGAGGTTGCCACCGGGGAGCTGTTTTTT. It translates to CASSLAEVATGELFF.